The present T cell receptor (beta chain) was sequenced within a study of cytomegalovirus exposure and HLA in healthy donors. Study overall: An analysis done earlier identified more than 90 million unique TCR beta sequences from roughly 190 million T cells.

A note on this clone: The antigen remains undetermined.

Both 60 Vbeta primers and 13 Jbeta primers went into the PCR. Generated by immunoSEQ multiplex PCR, the TCRdb table keeps only in-frame clones and is missing some. The sample has 65,000 to 90,000 clones, roughly 88% seen once. Regarding the study as a whole: Later on, an analysis showed TCR association rates differing by HLA locus, with DRB1 the most and HLA-C the fewest.

Sequencing was performed on PBMCs. The receptor was isolated from a woman aged 25 to 39 in good health and CMV-seronegative.

CDR3 nucleotide sequence: TGTGCCAGCAGCCCGCAGGGGGGTATCGCTGAAGCTTTCTTT. Encoded protein: CASSPQGGIAEAFF. The V and J genes are TRBV7-2 and TRBJ1-1, with TRBD1 matching over 7 bases. This CDR3 spans 14 amino acids. The junction had 9 bases not matched to a gene; V was cut back by 5 bases and J by 6 bases. In germline, CDR1 is SGHTA, CDR2 FQGNSA.